These T cell receptor beta chains were read from a single sample in a study of shared clonotypes between healthy human individuals. Using immunoSEQ multiplex PCR, the repertoire was profiled, and TCRdb retains in-frame clones only, with some absent. The sample contains about 2.4 million clones, 80% to 95% of which appear only once. The specimen was naive CD4+ T cells from PBMCs. The receptors were gathered from a man between 18 and 35 years old in good health. Some clones in this sample may be carry-over from other donors' samples. Each CDR3 is given with its conserved first and last residue. D genes are given only for firm matches. The listing skips clone size in some rows; elsewhere it reads once, few, many or a size class.

TRBJ1-1 - TRBV11-1 - TGTGCCAGCAGCTGGGCCCCCTGGCTCGACACTGAAGCTTTCTTT CASSWAPWLDTEAFF
TRBJ2-1 TRBD2 TRBV29-1 - TGCAGCGTTGAGGATGGGGAGGGGTTCACCTACAATGAGCAGTTCTTC CSVEDGEGFTYNEQFF
TRBJ2-5 - TRBV7-2 - TGTGCCAGCAGCCAAGGGGAGACCCAGTACTTC CASSQGETQYF
TRBJ1-6 - TRBV2 once TGTGCCAGCAGCGCCCAGGGACGGGATAATTCACCCCTCCACTTT CASSAQGRDNSPLHF
TRBJ1-1 - TRBV6-5 - TGTGCCAGCAGGACGGACGTGGGAGCTTTCTTT CASRTDVGAFF
TRBJ2-5 TRBD1 TRBV10-3 - TGTGCCATCAGTACCGGGACAGGGGTGGGGACCCAGTACTTC CAISTGTGVGTQYF
TRBJ1-2 - TRBV27 - TGTGCCAGCAGTTTATGGGCAGGGCAGGCCTATGGCTACACCTTC CASSLWAGQAYGYTF
TRBJ2-1 TRBD2 TRBV10-1 - TGCGCCAGCAGTGCGAGCGGGAGGCGGAATGAGCAGTTCTTC CASSASGRRNEQFF
TRBJ2-5 - TRBV25-1 - TGTGCCAGCAGTGAGTCTTCCCAGACCCAGTACTTC CASSESSQTQYF
TRBJ2-7 - TRBV20-1 - TGCAGTGCGTTCGGGACGGAGCAGTACTTC CSAFGTEQYF
TRBJ2-7 - TRBV7-8 - TGTGCTAGCGCCTCTAGGGGGGGCGAGCAGTACTTC CASASRGGEQYF
TRBJ1-2 TRBD1 TRBV7-2 - TGTGCCAGCAGCTTAAGGGGGCTTTCCTATGGCTACACCTTC CASSLRGLSYGYTF
TRBJ1-5 - TRBV2 few TGTGCCAGCAGCGAGGACACGTATAGCAATCAGCCCCAGCATTTT CASSEDTYSNQPQHF
TRBJ2-4 - TRBV7-2 - TGTGCCAGCAGCTCTAGTGGTTCGAGGGAAGCCAAAAACATTCAGTACTTC CASSSSGSREAKNIQYF
TRBJ1-1 - TRBV4-3 - TGCGCCAGCAGCCAAGAAAGTCGGGGAGGGGAAGCTTTCTTT CASSQESRGGEAFF
TRBJ2-5 - TRBV29-1 - TGCACAGGGGGGGAAAGGGAGACCCAGTACTTC CTGGERETQYF
TRBJ2-7 - TRBV6-6 - TGTGCCAGCAGAGGTCCGGCGGGTGGGCTCGAGCAGTACTTC CASRGPAGGLEQYF
TRBJ2-3 - TRBV5-1 - TGCGCCAGCAGCTTGGTTGCGTCCCCCACAGATACGCAGTATTTT CASSLVASPTDTQYF
TRBJ1-2 - TRBV4-3 - TGCGCCAGCAGCCAAATCAGGGGAGACTATGGCTACACCTTC CASSQIRGDYGYTF
TRBJ2-7 - TRBV10-1 few TGCGCCAGCAGTGAGTCGATCCACGAGCAGTACTTC CASSESIHEQYF
TRBJ2-3 - TRBV5-1 - TGCGCCAGCAGCCCGGCAAGGGGTTTGAGCAATACGCAGTATTTT CASSPARGLSNTQYF
TRBJ1-1 - TRBV5-1 - TGCGCCAGCAGCTTGGGGCATTCCGATCGGGGGGACGGCGCTTTT CASSLGHSDRGDGAF
TRBJ2-2 - TRBV6-4 - TGTGCCAGCAGTGACCCTAACCTGCCCGGGGAGCTGTTTTTT CASSDPNLPGELFF
TRBJ1-2 - TRBV5-1 - TGCGCCACCTCGGGATCCGGCCTTGGTGGCTACACCTTC CATSGSGLGGYTF
TRBJ2-3 TRBD1 TRBV29-1 - TGCAGCGTGGACGGACAGGGCAGTAATACGCAGTATTTT CSVDGQGSNTQYF
TRBJ2-7 TRBD1 TRBV2 - TGTGCCAGCAGGACAGGGGACTACGAGCAGTACTTC CASRTGDYEQYF
TRBJ2-5 - TRBV28 - TGTGCCAGCAGCTCACGAAACCGGGACACGGCCATATACTTC CASSSRNRDTAIYF
TRBJ2-1 - TRBV5-4 - TGTGCCAGCAAGAACAGGGGAGGAGAGCAGTTCTTC CASKNRGGEQFF